The rows below give T cell receptor beta chains drawn from one sample of a study of vaccination effects on CD4 cells after COVID-19. The antigens for these receptors are not known. Repertoires were generated with immunoSEQ multiplex PCR, while TCRdb's copy carries only in-frame clones and drops some. The sample consists of roughly 46,000 clones, around 70% of them appearing once. The material sequenced was CD4+ T cells from PBMCs cultured with HCoV-OC43 spike peptides, taken after COVID-19 vaccination. All receptors derive from a human donor who received a COVID-19 vaccine. CDR3s include the opening cysteine and the closing phenylalanine or tryptophan. D genes are given only for firm matches. The size entry is marked missing in some rows and otherwise reads once, few, many or a size class.

j_call v_call clone_size d_call cdr3_length cdr3_nt cdr3_aa
TRBJ1-6 TRBV5-1 - TRBD1 15 TGCGCCAGCAGCTTGGGCGGGACAGGGGGTTCACCCCTCCACTTT CASSLGGTGGSPLHF
TRBJ1-2 TRBV12-3/TRBV12-4 - TRBD1 12 TGTGCCAGCCAGGGGGTGGACTATGGCTACACCTTC CASQGVDYGYTF
TRBJ2-1 TRBV7-8 - - 15 TGTGCCAGCAGCTACCGTTTGGGGAGGATGAATGAGCAGTTCTTC CASSYRLGRMNEQFF
TRBJ1-2 TRBV6-6 - - 14 TGTGCCAGCAGCCAGGACGGAGCTAACTATGGCTACACCTTC CASSQDGANYGYTF
TRBJ1-6 TRBV3-1/TRBV3-2 - - 14 TGTGCCAGCAGCCAGGGACGGAATAATTCACCCCTCCACTTT CASSQGRNNSPLHF
TRBJ2-3 TRBV3-1/TRBV3-2 - TRBD2 15 TGTGCCAGCAGCCAAGTTCAGCGGGGGGAAGATACGCAGTATTTT CASSQVQRGEDTQYF
TRBJ1-5 TRBV19 few - 16 TGTGCCAGTAGTACATCCGGTTCCAATAGCAATCAGCCCCAGCATTTT CASSTSGSNSNQPQHF
TRBJ2-2 TRBV21-1 - - 14 TGTGCCACCCGAGGGACAGTGAACACCGGGGAGCTGTTTTTT CATRGTVNTGELFF
TRBJ2-2 TRBV7-9 - - 20 TGTGCCAGCAGCACATTGATGTCTGCGGACAGCCCAGAACAAGCCGGGGAGCTGTTTTTT CASSTLMSADSPEQAGELFF
TRBJ1-2 TRBV7-8 - TRBD1 14 TGTGCCAGCAGCTCCCGGGACAGATCCTATGGCTACACCTTC CASSSRDRSYGYTF
TRBJ2-4 TRBV3-1/TRBV3-2 - TRBD2 19 TGTGCCAGCAGCTCCAGCGGGACTAGCGGGAGTTCAGCCAAAAACATTCAGTACTTC CASSSSGTSGSSAKNIQYF
TRBJ1-3 TRBV6-1 - - 15 TGTGCCAGCAGTGACGCCCCAGGTTCGGGAAACACCATATATTTT CASSDAPGSGNTIYF
TRBJ2-7 TRBV5-4 - TRBD1 15 TGTGCCAGCAGCGTTCCGGGACAGGGCATCTGGGAGCAGTACTTC CASSVPGQGIWEQYF
TRBJ1-1 TRBV3-1/TRBV3-2 - TRBD1 15 TGTGCCAGCAGCCAACGTCGTGACAGGGACACTGAAGCTTTCTTT CASSQRRDRDTEAFF
TRBJ1-5 TRBV4-1 - - 17 TGCGCCAGCAGCCAAGTTGACCTCGGGTTCAGCAATCAGCCCCAGCATTTT CASSQVDLGFSNQPQHF
TRBJ2-3 TRBV5-1 - - 16 TGCGCCAGCAGCTTACAAGGGGTGACTAGCACAGATACGCAGTATTTT CASSLQGVTSTDTQYF
TRBJ1-2 TRBV2 - - 13 TGTGCCAGGGACGCCGGCCACGTCAAAGGCTACACCTTC CARDAGHVKGYTF
TRBJ2-5 TRBV15 - - 15 TGTGCCACCAGCAGAGACGGGGCGGGACAAGAGACCCAGTACTTC CATSRDGAGQETQYF
TRBJ1-4 TRBV3-1/TRBV3-2 - TRBD1 14 TGTGCCAGCAGATTCCGGGACAGGAACGAAAAACTGTTTTTT CASRFRDRNEKLFF
TRBJ2-1 TRBV5-8 - TRBD1 13 TGTGCCAGCAGCCAGGACAGGGCGCATGAGCAGTTCTTC CASSQDRAHEQFF
TRBJ2-3 TRBV6-4 once TRBD2 14 TGTGCCAGCAGTGCTAGCGGGGGGCCAGATACGCAGTATTTT CASSASGGPDTQYF
TRBJ2-2 TRBV12-3/TRBV12-4 - - 13 TGTGCCAGCACCCCCCAGGCCACCGGGGAGCTGTTTTTT CASTPQATGELFF
TRBJ2-1 TRBV6-1 - - 11 TGTGCCAGCAGTGAATTCAATGAGCAGTTCTTC CASSEFNEQFF
TRBJ2-1 TRBV12-5 - TRBD2 19 TGTGCTAGTGGCCTAACCAGGACTAGCGGGAGGGCCAGCTACAATGAGCAGTTCTTC CASGLTRTSGRASYNEQFF
TRBJ2-7 TRBV7-9 few - 17 TGTGCCAGCAGCTGGTACACTACCCAGGGCTACTCCTACGAGCAGTACTTC CASSWYTTQGYSYEQYF
TRBJ2-1 TRBV9 - - 17 TGTGCCAGCAGCCCTCCCCTGCGCGTCAGGGGTAACAATGAGCAGTTCTTC CASSPPLRVRGNNEQFF
TRBJ1-1 TRBV19 - TRBD1 13 TGTGCCAGTAGTGACAGGGGGTATACTGAAGCTTTCTTT CASSDRGYTEAFF
TRBJ2-1 TRBV11-1 few - 16 TGTGCCAGCAGCTTGAGGGCCTTAAACTCCTACAATGAGCAGTTCTTC CASSLRALNSYNEQFF
TRBJ2-7 TRBV7-2 - TRBD2 16 TGTGCCAGCAGCTATGTGTTAGCGGGAGGGCCCCACGAGCAGTACTTC CASSYVLAGGPHEQYF
TRBJ1-6 TRBV6-5 - TRBD1 14 TGTGCCAGCAGCTCACAGGGGAATAATTCACCCCTCCACTTT CASSSQGNNSPLHF
TRBJ2-5 TRBV7-9 - - 14 TGTGCCAGCAGCTTATTCGGGGGTCCAGAGACCCAGTACTTC CASSLFGGPETQYF
TRBJ2-1 TRBV18 - TRBD2 15 TGTGCCAGCTCGCCGGGACTAGCATCCCCAGGTGAGCAGTTCTTC CASSPGLASPGEQFF
TRBJ2-7 TRBV2 - - 13 TGTGCCAGCAGTGAAAGGTCAGCCTACGAGCAGTACTTC CASSERSAYEQYF
TRBJ2-5 TRBV9 - - 15 TGTGCCAGCAGCGTAGCTGTGGGCAGCCAAGAGACCCAGTACTTC CASSVAVGSQETQYF
TRBJ1-2 TRBV6-4 - - 14 TGTGCCAGCAGTGAGGGCAGCGGTTTAGGTGGCTACACCTTC CASSEGSGLGGYTF
TRBJ1-5 TRBV28 once - 16 TGTGCCAGCAGTTTTTTGGACCGGGACTTAGATCAGCCCCAGCATTTT CASSFLDRDLDQPQHF
TRBJ2-1 TRBV15 few TRBD2 16 TGTGCCACCAGCAGACCACACGGGGGGGCCCCCAATGAGCAGTTCTTC CATSRPHGGAPNEQFF
TRBJ2-3 TRBV11-2 once TRBD2 16 TGTGCCAGCACCGATACCGGGACTAGAGGGACAGATACGCAGTATTTT CASTDTGTRGTDTQYF
TRBJ1-6 TRBV3-1/TRBV3-2 - TRBD1 15 TGTGCCAGCAGCCAAGGTGACAGGGGAAATTCACCCCTCCACTTT CASSQGDRGNSPLHF
TRBJ1-6 TRBV4-1 - - 17 TGCGCCAGCAGCCAAGATGGAAGGGGCCCCTATAATTCACCCCTCCACTTT CASSQDGRGPYNSPLHF
TRBJ1-1 TRBV14 - - 16 TGTGCCAGCAGCCAAGATTTGGGCAGGGTTTACACTGAAGCTTTCTTT CASSQDLGRVYTEAFF
TRBJ2-5 TRBV6-5 - - 14 TGTGCCAGCAGGGGCACCTCATTCCAAGAGACCCAGTACTTC CASRGTSFQETQYF
TRBJ2-5 TRBV5-1 - TRBD2 16 TGCGCCAGCAGCCTGAGACTAGCGGGAGCAGGGGAGACCCAGTACTTC CASSLRLAGAGETQYF
TRBJ2-2 TRBV10-3 - - 15 TGTGCCATCAGTGACTCGGGGGCGGGCACCGGGGAGCTGTTTTTT CAISDSGAGTGELFF
TRBJ1-2 TRBV7-9 - - 14 TGTGCCAGCAGCATAGGGGAGATGGGCTATGGCTACACCTTC CASSIGEMGYGYTF
TRBJ2-2 TRBV19 - TRBD1 15 TGTGCCAGTAGACCCGGGACAGCAAACACCGGGGAGCTGTTTTTT CASRPGTANTGELFF
TRBJ1-6 TRBV3-1/TRBV3-2 - - 18 TGTGCCAGCAGCCACCCCCAAACCGGGACGGCAGCTAATTCACCCCTCCACTTT CASSHPQTGTAANSPLHF
TRBJ1-2 TRBV12-3/TRBV12-4 once - 12 TGTGCCAGCAGCCCCAACCGGGATGGCTACACCTTC CASSPNRDGYTF
TRBJ1-4 TRBV27 - TRBD1 14 TGTGCCAGCAGTTTAGGGACAGGGGCGGAAAAACTGTTTTTT CASSLGTGAEKLFF
TRBJ2-2 TRBV9 - TRBD1 16 TGTGCCAGCAGCCCCAGACAGGGGCGGAACACCGGGGAGCTGTTTTTT CASSPRQGRNTGELFF
TRBJ1-5 TRBV12-3/TRBV12-4 - TRBD1 13 TGTGCCAGCAGAAGGACAGGTAATCAGCCCCAGCATTTT CASRRTGNQPQHF
TRBJ2-5 TRBV4-1 once TRBD2 18 TGCGCCAGCAGCCAAGGGGGACTAGCGGGAGGCACTCAAGAGACCCAGTACTTC CASSQGGLAGGTQETQYF
TRBJ2-1 TRBV6-5 - - 15 TGTGCCAGCAGCTCCGGGACCCGGATTTCAGATGAGCAGTTCTTC CASSSGTRISDEQFF
TRBJ2-1 TRBV6-1 once TRBD2 15 TGTGCCAGCAGTGAAACTAGCGGGGGGGGGAATGAGCAGTTCTTC CASSETSGGGNEQFF
TRBJ2-1 TRBV5-1 - TRBD2 17 TGCGCCAGCAGCGGCTCTAGCGGGGGGAGCTCCTACAATGAGCAGTTCTTC CASSGSSGGSSYNEQFF
TRBJ1-1 TRBV4-1 - - 15 TGCGCCAGCAGCCAAGAAAAAAAGACGGGGACTGAAGCTTTCTTT CASSQEKKTGTEAFF
TRBJ1-4 TRBV3-1/TRBV3-2 once - 14 TGTGCCAGCAGCCAAGTGACTCGAGGAGAAAAACTGTTTTTT CASSQVTRGEKLFF